This TCR beta chain derives from a study of blood T cell repertoires in COVID-19. Turning to the study itself: Donors in the United States, Italy and Spain gave samples during acute or convalescent COVID-19.

Original handling: Nucleated cell number was recorded as an estimate derived from reference gene primer amplification. Clones were read by immunoSEQ multiplex PCR, and TCRdb kept only the in-frame ones, dropping some. V, J and clone size are those of that table, while D and trimming were read from the DNA. The data show 30,000 or so clones, 68% seen once. V was shortened by 2 bases and J by 0 bases, with 7 bases between the two germline ends. CDR3 length: 14 amino acids. The germline CDR1 and CDR2 sequences are SGHRS and YFSETQ. The sequenced sample was peripheral blood. This rearrangement joins TRBV5-1 to TRBJ2-3; tentative D call: TRBD2 (6 bases). The sequence came from a human donor in a cohort sampled during active COVID-19. CDR3 DNA sequence: TGCGCCAGCAGCTTTGGGGGGAGCACAGATACGCAGTATTTT. Translated: CASSFGGSTDTQYF.